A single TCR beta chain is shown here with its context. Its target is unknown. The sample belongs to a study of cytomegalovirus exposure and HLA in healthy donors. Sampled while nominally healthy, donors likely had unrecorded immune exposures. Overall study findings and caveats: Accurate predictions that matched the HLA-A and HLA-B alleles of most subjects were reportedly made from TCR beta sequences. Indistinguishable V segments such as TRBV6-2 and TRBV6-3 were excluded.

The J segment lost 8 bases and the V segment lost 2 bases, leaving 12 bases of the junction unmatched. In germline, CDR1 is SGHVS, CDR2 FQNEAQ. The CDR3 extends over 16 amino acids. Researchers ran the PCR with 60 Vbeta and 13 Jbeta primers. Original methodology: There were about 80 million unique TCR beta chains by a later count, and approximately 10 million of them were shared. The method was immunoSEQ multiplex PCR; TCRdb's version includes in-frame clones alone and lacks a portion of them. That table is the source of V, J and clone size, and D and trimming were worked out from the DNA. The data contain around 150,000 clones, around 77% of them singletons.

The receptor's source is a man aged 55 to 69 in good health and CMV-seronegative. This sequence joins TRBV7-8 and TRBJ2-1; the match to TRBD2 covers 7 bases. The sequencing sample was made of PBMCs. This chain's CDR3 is CASSLLADLLGDEQFF. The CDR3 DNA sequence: TGTGCCAGCAGCTTACTAGCGGACCTACTGGGGGATGAGCAGTTCTTC.